This T cell receptor beta chain comes out of a study of cytomegalovirus exposure and HLA in healthy donors (dated by TCRdb to 2016 to 2017). Notes on the research overall: According to an earlier analysis of 587 of the donors, about 170 million T cells yielded some 120 million unique TCR beta sequences and about 300 Gb of sequence data. An early release that covered fewer than 750 HLA-typed donors contained about 300 gigabases of sequencing data and roughly 84 million unique TCR sequences. Among the approximately 400 genotyped donors, 81% belonged to the genetic ancestry cluster associated with self-reported Caucasian donors. The study was designed to test whether signatures of past pathogen exposure could be identified by cataloging public T cell receptors. The study profiled the T cell repertoires of under 700 subjects by immunosequencing and related them to cytomegalovirus serostatus. Besides the first cohort of 666 subjects, a separate validation cohort made up of around 120 different subjects was used. To predict cytomegalovirus infection status, the study combined high-throughput TCR immunosequencing, statistical association of individual TCRs with disease status, and machine learning. In a later analysis, previously published TCR beta repertoires from hundreds of donors were re-analyzed and high-resolution HLA genotyping was added so that TCR occurrence patterns could be studied. The later analysis used no new phenotypic data to find candidate immune exposures, relying instead on TCR beta sequences and their occurrence across donors. To decide whether each TCR beta V gene segment behaved as functional or pseudogenic, an earlier analysis of fewer than 750 of the donors relied on high-throughput TCR beta sequencing. Donor age, sex, ethnicity and CMV serostatus were compiled alongside the repertoire data. In a later genetic analysis, genome-wide SNP genotypes for 398 of the 666 donors were used, and that subset was treated as a discovery cohort. Every discovery cohort repertoire had been produced on one sequencing platform. HLA typing covered class I and class II loci at four-digit resolution. The number of typed donors differed by locus: roughly 629-630 for A, B, C, DRB1 and DQB1; about 520 for DQA1; around 580 for DPA1; and some 430 for DPB1. Five DR-DQ haplotypes were treated as single units for association and clustering because of strong linkage in the cohort. On average, 235,054 unique TCR beta nucleotide sequences were sequenced per donor among 300 to 500 genotyped donors of the cohort, with roughly 18% of those sequences being non-productive. Summary of the overall study and its limitations: This cohort had only TCR beta chains sequenced, and the lack of alpha or paired-chain data limited which features could be detected. Correlated functional status among segregating V segments might reflect linkage disequilibrium, but an unknown experimental factor could not be ruled out. Because HLA typing was missing for some donors at each locus, association tests included only the typed subset. A few of the identified cytomegalovirus-associated TCR beta chains were confirmed in vitro to be specific for cytomegalovirus antigens. According to the authors, the approach could potentially be generalized to other disease states and immunological phenotypes. Some IMGT-functional V segments, including TRBV6-2 and TRBV6-3, could not be distinguished by the 87-base-pair reads and were therefore excluded. A later analysis associated 15,000 to 20,000 TCR beta sequences with specific HLA alleles at a false discovery rate of 0.05. In a later analysis, HLA-associated TCR beta chains showed more clonal expansion and lower generation probabilities than non-associated chains that were equally common. The earlier analysis of some 560 of the donors excluded roughly 17 rarely observed V segments, including chromosome 9 orphons, because counts were too low. While some public TCRs were present in many individuals, most TCR sequences turned up only very rarely across donors. In a later genetic analysis, fewer N-insertions in productive TCRs were reported among donors in an Asian-associated ancestry cluster than the approximately 670-donor mean. CMV serostatus was the only immune exposure information available for the cohort. A further reported finding was that TCR beta sequences accurately predicted the HLA-A and HLA-B alleles for most subjects in the first cohort. The sequencing pipeline was judged likely to have produced a cluster of highly shared sequence variants as a technical artifact. According to a later analysis, most CMV-associated TCR beta chains appeared to be HLA-restricted, and the HLA associations seemed to be driven largely by CMV exposure. Assigning TCR associations to individual alleles was difficult when HLA alleles, especially DR and DQ, strongly co-occurred. In the study, approximately 160 TCR beta chains were listed as associated with cytomegalovirus. An earlier analysis of around 500 of the donors showed that most TCR beta V segments appeared in productive rearrangements either about 87% or about 30% of the time, which broadly matched IMGT annotations. V-gene and J-gene trimming of TCR beta chains was associated with a missense DCLRE1C variant in a later genetic analysis, and the association was replicated in an independent cohort. Cytomegalovirus status was reported to be diagnosed by the classifier with high specificity and sensitivity in both the original and validation cohorts. According to a later analysis, TCR association rates differed among HLA loci, with DRB1 alleles showing the most associated TCRs and HLA-C alleles showing the fewest. According to a later analysis, parvovirus B19, influenza, CMV and Epstein-Barr virus appeared linked to several top co-occurrence clusters. Presence/absence analyses assumed roughly uniform sequencing depth across donors, an assumption that may not hold.

With regard to this clone: Its antigen is still unknown. Base qualities are not provided; no much larger clone lies one nucleotide away.

The library was produced with the immunoSEQ multiplex PCR assay. A mixture of 60 forward primers for TCR Vbeta segments and 13 reverse primers for TCR Jbeta segments was used in the multiplex PCR. The CDR3 region of rearranged TCR beta genes was amplified from genomic DNA with a multiplex PCR assay. The amplified TCR beta libraries were sequenced on the Illumina HiSeq System as 87-base-pair reads. The published analysis was carried out like this. A later analysis tallied around 80 million unique TCR beta chains across the approximately 670 repertoires, and some 10 million of those chains were shared by two or more donors. Raw reads were error-corrected and collapsed into unique sequences by a nearest-neighbor algorithm in which closely related sequences were merged to remove PCR and sequencing errors. V, D and J gene segments were assigned by aligning CDR3 sequences to IMGT reference sequences. Each retained sequence needed at least a six-nucleotide match to both a V gene segment and a J gene segment. A rearrangement counted as productive if the CDR3 had no stop codons and remained in frame with V and J, and every other rearrangement counted as non-productive. Following IMGT convention, CDR3 was defined as the stretch from the second conserved V-encoded cysteine to the conserved J-encoded phenylalanine. The earlier analysis of about 610 of the donors excluded sequences that lacked an unambiguous match to a single V gene segment. In an earlier analysis of some 590 of the donors, V segments were called functional above 56.7% productive rearrangements and were called segregating when the between-donor standard deviation exceeded 5%. A statistical classification framework was built for diagnosing cytomegalovirus status from the catalog of TCR beta chain sequences. In a later analysis, TCR nucleotide sequences were compared against IMGT/GENE-DB human TR gene sequences so that V and J genes could be assigned. A later analysis assigned CDR3 sequences and most-parsimonious VDJ recombination scenarios with the TCRdist pipeline. In a later analysis, every TCR beta chain was defined by the combination of its CDR3 amino acid sequence and its V-gene family, and reads without a unique V-gene family were dropped. A later analysis removed 450 to 600 highly shared, low-generation-probability nucleotide sequences to deal with suspected cross-contamination and a sequencing artifact. For each public chain, a later analysis derived a clonal expansion index from normalized ranks of inferred template counts within each repertoire. In a later analysis, generation probabilities were computed with a VDJ recombination model fitted to out-of-frame rearrangements, and the resulting probabilities were checked against IGoR. Hypergeometric tests were used in a later analysis to score TCR-TCR, TCR-HLA and TCR-CMV co-occurrence, with a repertoire-size bias correction applied to the TCR pairs. A later analysis estimated false discovery rates by permuting HLA or CMV assignments 20 times. In a later analysis, co-occurring TCRs were grouped with DBSCAN, and TCRdist sequence similarity was added when clustering was performed within HLA-allele-positive subsets. Repertoires with fewer than 30,000 or more than 120,000 public chains, plus five repertoires with anomalous nucleotide sharing, were excluded from co-occurrence clustering. The source is immuneACCESS, and TCRdb retained only in-frame sequences with V and J called. Part of the clones is not carried over; for the studies checked, unresolved V genes explain less than half of this, and the remainder is unexplained. V and J calls and clone size are given by that table; D and trimming were obtained from the DNA. The sample records about 180,000 clones, almost 80% of which are singletons. Together, the top ten hold approximately 1.2% of the sample.

In total, roughly 710 healthy bone marrow donors made up the cohort. All cohort members were sampled while nominally healthy, although unrecorded immune exposures were likely present. The donor tested CMV seronegative, placing the donor among the 350 or so seronegative members of the cohort. A peripheral blood sample was collected from each donor, and TCR beta sequencing was performed on peripheral blood mononuclear cells. The Qiagen DNeasy Blood Extraction Kit was used to extract genomic DNA from the blood cell samples. Trimming accounts for 2 bases at V and 5 bases at J, while the number of junction bases matched to no gene is 5. According to the germline V gene (reference sequence), CDR1 reads GTSNPN and CDR2 reads SVGIG. The CDR3 starts with the cysteine, ends with the phenylalanine, and has 14 residues. Solely the CDR3 DNA is kept, with 42 bases framed from the first base.

The chain was built from TRBV30 and TRBJ1-4; 7 central bases correspond to TRBD1. The sample consisted of PBMCs. The TCR sequence derives from a man aged 30-40 years in good health and CMV-seronegative. The CDR3 here reads CAWSRDRANEKLFF. The nucleotide sequence reads TGTGCCTGGAGTCGAGACAGGGCGAATGAAAAACTGTTTTTT.